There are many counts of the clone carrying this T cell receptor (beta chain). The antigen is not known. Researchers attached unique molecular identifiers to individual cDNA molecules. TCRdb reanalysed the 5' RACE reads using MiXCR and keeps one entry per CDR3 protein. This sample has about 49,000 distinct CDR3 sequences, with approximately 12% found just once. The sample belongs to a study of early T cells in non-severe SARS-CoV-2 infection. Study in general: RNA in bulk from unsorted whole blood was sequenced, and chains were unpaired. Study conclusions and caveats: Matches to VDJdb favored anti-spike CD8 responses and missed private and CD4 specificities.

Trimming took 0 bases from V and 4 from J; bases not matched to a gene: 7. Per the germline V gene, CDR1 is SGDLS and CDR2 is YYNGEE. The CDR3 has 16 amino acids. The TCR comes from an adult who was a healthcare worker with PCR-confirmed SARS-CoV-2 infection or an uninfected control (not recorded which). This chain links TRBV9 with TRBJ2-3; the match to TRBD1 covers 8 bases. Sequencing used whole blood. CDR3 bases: TGTGCCAGCAGCGTAGAGGCAGGGGGCGCGTCAGATACGCAGTATTTT. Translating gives CASSVEAGGASDTQYF.